These T cell receptor beta chains were read from a single sample in a study of T-cell memory formation after mild COVID-19. TCRdb redid the calling of the 5' RACE reads with MiXCR, one entry per CDR3 protein. The data hold 400,000 or so distinct CDR3 sequences, with 20% observed a single time. Sequencing was done on a sample of PBMCs or a T cell subset sorted from them (not recorded which). Source of these receptors: an adult woman who had mild COVID-19 (a few samples of this study predate the infection). Cell type and time point are not known. Each CDR3 is given with its conserved first and last residue. Each record gives: CDR3 protein, CDR3 DNA, clone size, CDR3 length, J gene, V gene, D gene. A D gene is named only where the DNA matches it firmly. Expanded clones get a size class; other rows say once, few or many, or leave the size out.

cdr3_aa: CASSLGGRSPGELFF
cdr3_nt: TGTGCCAGCAGCTTGGGCGGCAGGAGCCCCGGGGAGCTGTTTTTT
clone_size: few
cdr3_length: 15
j_call: TRBJ2-2
v_call: TRBV5-4
d_call: -

cdr3_aa: CASSPSADTYEQYF
cdr3_nt: TGTGCCAGCAGCCCCTCCGCGGACACCTACGAGCAGTACTTC
clone_size: few
cdr3_length: 14
j_call: TRBJ2-7
v_call: TRBV11-2
d_call: -

cdr3_aa: CASSPRSTEGDSYEQYF
cdr3_nt: TGTGCCAGCAGCCCTCGGTCCACGGAAGGGGACTCCTACGAGCAGTACTTC
clone_size: -
cdr3_length: 17
j_call: TRBJ2-7
v_call: TRBV7-9
d_call: -

cdr3_aa: CASSYDSFEQFF
cdr3_nt: TGTGCCAGCAGCTACGACAGTTTTGAGCAGTTCTTC
clone_size: few
cdr3_length: 12
j_call: TRBJ2-1
v_call: TRBV5-4
d_call: -

cdr3_aa: CASSVTGSLNTGELFF
cdr3_nt: TGTGCCAGCAGCGTGACAGGGAGCCTGAACACCGGGGAGCTGTTTTTT
clone_size: -
cdr3_length: 16
j_call: TRBJ2-2
v_call: TRBV9
d_call: TRBD1

cdr3_aa: CASSLSPGAGGYTF
cdr3_nt: TGTGCCAGCAGTTTATCTCCGGGGGCAGGGGGCTACACCTTC
clone_size: once
cdr3_length: 14
j_call: TRBJ1-2
v_call: TRBV27
d_call: -

cdr3_aa: CATSTKREPYNEQFF
cdr3_nt: TGTGCCACCAGTACCAAGCGGGAGCCATACAATGAGCAGTTCTTC
clone_size: -
cdr3_length: 15
j_call: TRBJ2-1
v_call: TRBV24-1
d_call: TRBD2

cdr3_aa: CSARAATSGANYEQYF
cdr3_nt: TGCAGTGCTAGAGCTGCGACTAGCGGGGCCAATTACGAGCAGTACTTC
clone_size: few
cdr3_length: 16
j_call: TRBJ2-7
v_call: TRBV20-1
d_call: TRBD2

cdr3_aa: CATSDGVQPQHF
cdr3_nt: TGTGCCACCAGTGATGGGGTTCAGCCCCAGCATTTT
clone_size: -
cdr3_length: 12
j_call: TRBJ1-5
v_call: TRBV24-1
d_call: -

cdr3_aa: CASSPLAGGRYEQYF
cdr3_nt: TGTGCCAGCTCACCACTGGCGGGAGGTCGCTACGAGCAGTACTTC
clone_size: many
cdr3_length: 15
j_call: TRBJ2-7
v_call: TRBV18
d_call: TRBD2

cdr3_aa: CAWSALGVDTQYF
cdr3_nt: TGTGCCTGGAGTGCTCTCGGAGTGGATACGCAGTATTTT
clone_size: few
cdr3_length: 13
j_call: TRBJ2-3
v_call: TRBV30
d_call: -

cdr3_aa: CASSYSGSIEEETQYF
cdr3_nt: TGTGCCAGCAGTTACTCGGGTTCAATAGAGGAAGAGACCCAGTACTTC
clone_size: many
cdr3_length: 16
j_call: TRBJ2-5
v_call: TRBV6-5
d_call: -

cdr3_aa: CSARPDGTWQPQHF
cdr3_nt: TGCAGTGCTAGACCGGACGGAACGTGGCAGCCCCAGCATTTT
clone_size: once
cdr3_length: 14
j_call: TRBJ1-5
v_call: TRBV20-1
d_call: -

cdr3_aa: CASRRPGLITGELFF
cdr3_nt: TGTGCCAGCAGAAGACCGGGACTCATCACCGGGGAGCTGTTTTTT
clone_size: few
cdr3_length: 15
j_call: TRBJ2-2
v_call: TRBV6-2/TRBV6-3
d_call: -

cdr3_aa: CASSSPGVVGYTF
cdr3_nt: TGTGCCAGCAGTTCTCCAGGGGTTGTTGGCTACACCTTC
clone_size: few
cdr3_length: 13
j_call: TRBJ1-2
v_call: TRBV6-6
d_call: -

cdr3_aa: CASGLAGTGAIYEQYF
cdr3_nt: TGTGCTAGTGGTTTGGCCGGGACAGGGGCAATCTACGAGCAGTACTTC
clone_size: few
cdr3_length: 16
j_call: TRBJ2-7
v_call: TRBV12-5
d_call: TRBD1

cdr3_aa: CASIPSSGGQTQYF
cdr3_nt: TGTGCCAGCATCCCCTCTAGCGGGGGGCAGACCCAGTACTTC
clone_size: few
cdr3_length: 14
j_call: TRBJ2-5
v_call: TRBV7-6
d_call: TRBD2

cdr3_aa: CASSLVSGDNEQFF
cdr3_nt: TGTGCCAGCAGCTTAGTGAGTGGAGACAATGAGCAGTTCTTC
clone_size: few
cdr3_length: 14
j_call: TRBJ2-1
v_call: TRBV7-2
d_call: -

cdr3_aa: CASSSRTGEFGNEQFF
cdr3_nt: TGTGCCAGCAGCTCCCGCACAGGGGAATTCGGCAATGAGCAGTTCTTC
clone_size: -
cdr3_length: 16
j_call: TRBJ2-1
v_call: TRBV7-6
d_call: TRBD1

cdr3_aa: CASSPATGMTDTQYF
cdr3_nt: TGCGCCAGCAGCCCCGCGACAGGGATGACAGATACGCAGTATTTT
clone_size: few
cdr3_length: 15
j_call: TRBJ2-3
v_call: TRBV5-1
d_call: TRBD1

cdr3_aa: CASSSGPLPTQETQYF
cdr3_nt: TGTGCCAGCAGCTCCGGCCCTTTACCGACCCAAGAGACCCAGTACTTC
clone_size: few
cdr3_length: 16
j_call: TRBJ2-5
v_call: TRBV3-1
d_call: -

cdr3_aa: CASSGRTSGRVNTGELFF
cdr3_nt: TGTGCCAGCAGCGGACGGACTAGCGGGAGAGTGAACACCGGGGAGCTGTTTTTT
clone_size: -
cdr3_length: 18
j_call: TRBJ2-2
v_call: TRBV7-9
d_call: TRBD2

cdr3_aa: CASSSTSGAGELFF
cdr3_nt: TGTGCCAGCAGTTCTACTAGCGGGGCCGGGGAGCTGTTTTTT
clone_size: few
cdr3_length: 14
j_call: TRBJ2-2
v_call: TRBV6-5
d_call: TRBD2

cdr3_aa: CAWARGRGRGEQFF
cdr3_nt: TGTGCCTGGGCCAGAGGCAGGGGTCGGGGGGAGCAGTTCTTC
clone_size: few
cdr3_length: 14
j_call: TRBJ2-1
v_call: TRBV30
d_call: -

cdr3_aa: CASSWWTAGKLFF
cdr3_nt: TGTGCCAGCAGCTGGTGGACAGCGGGAAAACTGTTTTTT
clone_size: -
cdr3_length: 13
j_call: TRBJ1-4
v_call: TRBV5-6
d_call: -

cdr3_aa: CASSELPNTEAFF
cdr3_nt: TGTGCCAGCAGTGAACTCCCGAACACTGAAGCTTTCTTT
clone_size: many
cdr3_length: 13
j_call: TRBJ1-1
v_call: TRBV2
d_call: -

cdr3_aa: CSAPREGVVTDTQYF
cdr3_nt: TGCAGTGCCCCGAGGGAGGGGGTTGTGACAGATACGCAGTATTTT
clone_size: -
cdr3_length: 15
j_call: TRBJ2-3
v_call: TRBV20-1
d_call: -

cdr3_aa: CASIISKSRGEQFF
cdr3_nt: TGTGCCAGCATTATATCGAAGAGCCGGGGGGAGCAGTTCTTC
clone_size: few
cdr3_length: 14
j_call: TRBJ2-1
v_call: TRBV21-1
d_call: -

cdr3_aa: CATSRDWGRKNTDTQYF
cdr3_nt: TGTGCCACCAGCAGAGATTGGGGACGGAAGAACACAGATACGCAGTATTTT
clone_size: -
cdr3_length: 17
j_call: TRBJ2-3
v_call: TRBV15
d_call: -

cdr3_aa: CASKGGSGGNEQFF
cdr3_nt: TGTGCCAGCAAAGGTGGCAGCGGGGGCAATGAGCAGTTCTTC
clone_size: few
cdr3_length: 14
j_call: TRBJ2-1
v_call: TRBV6-2/TRBV6-3
d_call: TRBD2

cdr3_aa: CASKPRTSGYEQYF
cdr3_nt: TGTGCCAGCAAGCCAAGGACTAGCGGTTACGAGCAGTACTTC
clone_size: many
cdr3_length: 14
j_call: TRBJ2-7
v_call: TRBV7-2
d_call: TRBD2

cdr3_aa: CSATRGEETQYF
cdr3_nt: TGCAGCGCGACCAGGGGGGAAGAGACCCAGTACTTC
clone_size: -
cdr3_length: 12
j_call: TRBJ2-5
v_call: TRBV29-1
d_call: -

cdr3_aa: CSASPGENSGNTIYF
cdr3_nt: TGCAGCGCTTCCCCAGGGGAGAACTCTGGAAACACCATATATTTT
clone_size: -
cdr3_length: 15
j_call: TRBJ1-3
v_call: TRBV29-1
d_call: -

cdr3_aa: CATSRGTDTQYF
cdr3_nt: TGTGCCACCAGCAGAGGTACAGATACGCAGTATTTT
clone_size: many
cdr3_length: 12
j_call: TRBJ2-3
v_call: TRBV15
d_call: -

cdr3_aa: CASSPLTGLNEKLFF
cdr3_nt: TGCGCCAGCAGCCCCCTAACAGGACTAAATGAAAAACTGTTTTTT
clone_size: few
cdr3_length: 15
j_call: TRBJ1-4
v_call: TRBV4-1
d_call: -

cdr3_aa: CASSPRQGSTEAFF
cdr3_nt: TGTGCCAGCAGCCCACGACAGGGAAGCACTGAAGCTTTCTTT
clone_size: -
cdr3_length: 14
j_call: TRBJ1-1
v_call: TRBV7-9
d_call: TRBD1

cdr3_aa: CASSSEDTDTQYF
cdr3_nt: TGTGCCAGCAGCTCGGAGGACACAGATACGCAGTATTTT
clone_size: few
cdr3_length: 13
j_call: TRBJ2-3
v_call: TRBV7-3
d_call: -

cdr3_aa: CASTVRGPGGHQPQHF
cdr3_nt: TGTGCCAGCACCGTTAGGGGCCCGGGGGGTCATCAGCCCCAGCATTTT
clone_size: few
cdr3_length: 16
j_call: TRBJ1-5
v_call: TRBV2
d_call: -

cdr3_aa: CASTDSFMNTEAFF
cdr3_nt: TGCGCCAGCACGGACAGCTTCATGAACACTGAAGCTTTCTTT
clone_size: few
cdr3_length: 14
j_call: TRBJ1-1
v_call: TRBV5-1
d_call: -

cdr3_aa: CASSLDQAAGEKLFF
cdr3_nt: TGCGCCAGCAGCTTGGATCAGGCAGCGGGTGAAAAACTGTTTTTT
clone_size: many
cdr3_length: 15
j_call: TRBJ1-4
v_call: TRBV5-1
d_call: -

cdr3_aa: CASSRLTSKGEGSYEQYF
cdr3_nt: TGTGCCAGCAGCCGACTAACCTCCAAGGGCGAAGGGTCCTACGAGCAGTACTTC
clone_size: -
cdr3_length: 18
j_call: TRBJ2-7
v_call: TRBV14
d_call: -

cdr3_aa: CASSSGRYPYEQYF
cdr3_nt: TGTGCCAGCAGTTCGGGACGTTATCCCTACGAGCAGTACTTC
clone_size: few
cdr3_length: 14
j_call: TRBJ2-7
v_call: TRBV27
d_call: -

cdr3_aa: CASSLKWGQETQYF
cdr3_nt: TGTGCCAGCAGCTTAAAATGGGGACAAGAGACCCAGTACTTC
clone_size: few
cdr3_length: 14
j_call: TRBJ2-5
v_call: TRBV7-9
d_call: -

cdr3_aa: CASSSLQGVLPQHF
cdr3_nt: TGTGCCAGCAGTTCATTGCAGGGGGTATTGCCCCAGCATTTT
clone_size: few
cdr3_length: 14
j_call: TRBJ1-5
v_call: TRBV27
d_call: TRBD1

cdr3_aa: CASSPGGGPQPQHF
cdr3_nt: TGTGCCAGCTCCCCGGGCGGGGGGCCTCAGCCCCAGCATTTT
clone_size: many
cdr3_length: 14
j_call: TRBJ1-5
v_call: TRBV7-9
d_call: -